The 11 T cell receptor beta chains in this list originate from one sample, sequenced in a study of CD8+ T cells in alopecia areata (dated by TCRdb to 2016 to 2018). The library relied on the immunoSEQ multiplex PCR assay. To provide template for TCR sequencing, every sample had RNA extracted and reverse transcribed into cDNA. TCRdb re-hosts the immuneACCESS table, in-frame sequences only. Its copies lack some clones; in the studies checked, an unresolved V gene accounts for under half of them, and the cause for the rest is not known. The sample table shows more than 110,000 clones, and roughly 82% are seen once. In total, the top ten clones hold 25% of the sample. Sample time point, as interpreted from the label and publication: 4 weeks on oral tofacitinib. Sample treatment or condition, as interpreted from the label and publication: oral pan-JAK inhibitor, 5-10 mg twice daily. The sequences come from CD8+ T cells sorted from blood, collected at week 4, from a patient treated with tofacitinib. All receptors come from a human donor with alopecia areata.

This clone was observed a handful of times. This chain joins TRBV7-9 and TRBJ1-4; weak D call: TRBD1 (6 bases). The V gene's germline CDR1 is SEHNR and CDR2 FQNEAQ (reference sequence). Deletions cut 0 bases from V and 0 bases from J, with 14 bases between. This CDR3 is built from 18 residues. The CDR3 bases are TGTGCCAGCAGCTTAGCGTTTAGGACAGAGCCAACTAATGAAAAACTGTTTTTT. It yields the protein CASSLAFRTEPTNEKLFF.

This clone was recorded a few times. The V gene is TRBV4-1, the J gene TRBJ1-1; no clear D gene. CDR1 is MGHRA and CDR2 is YSYEKL in the germline V gene. V was trimmed by 1 base and J by 1 base, leaving 13 bases between them. The CDR3 covers 16 residues. The CDR3 DNA reads TGCGCCAGCAGCCAAGGACTGCGAGTGTCGAACACTGAAGCTTTCTTT. Its protein product is CASSQGLRVSNTEAFF.

This rearrangement joins TRBV5-6 to TRBJ2-5, with D possibly TRBD1 on 5 matching bases. V was trimmed by 4 bases and J by 3 bases, leaving 19 bases between them. The CDR3 runs to 16 residues. CDR1 SGHDT and CDR2 YYEEEE come from the germline V gene. CDR3: CASSPRTIYHEETQYF. CDR3 nucleotide sequence: TGTGCCAGCAGCCCTAGGACAATATACCATGAAGAGACCCAGTACTTC.

The chain recombines TRBV6-6 with TRBJ2-5; 10 bases are shared with TRBD2. Germline CDR1 and CDR2: MNHNY and SVGAGI (reference sequence). The CDR3 contains 16 residues. The V gene end was trimmed by 7 bases and the J gene end by 5 bases; junction bases not matched to a gene: 13. The CDR3 DNA follows: TGTGCCAGCACTAGGGAACTAGCGGGGCCGAGGGAGACCCAGTACTTC. The encoded protein is CASTRELAGPRETQYF.

This sequence joins TRBV7-9 and TRBJ2-3; no reliable D call. The CDR3 sequence is 11 residues long. Germline V gene lookup returns CDR1 SEHNR and CDR2 FQNEAQ (reference sequence). Trimming left V 5 bases short and J 2 bases short, with 2 bases between. Here the CDR3 DNA reads TGTGCCAGCAGCCACACAGATACGCAGTATTTT. This gives the protein CASSHTDTQYF.

The chain carries TRBV7-2 and TRBJ2-7; perhaps TRBD2 as D (5 bases). Germline values: CDR1 SGHTA, CDR2 FQGNSA. Trimming took 0 bases from V and 3 from J, leaving 18 bases between them. CDR3 length: 17 residues. CDR3 in DNA: TGTGCCAGCAGCTTAGCAGAGGGAGTAGGAGCCTACTACGAGCAGTACTTC. Translation gives CASSLAEGVGAYYEQYF. Complete variable domain (other parts from reference TRBV7-2 and TRBJ2-7): GAGVSQSPSNKVTEKGKDVELRCDPISGHTALYWYRQSLGQGLEFLIYFQGNSAPDKSGLPSDRFSAERTGGSVSTLTIQRTQQEDSAVYLCASSLAEGVGAYYEQYFGPGTRLTVT.

The V gene is TRBV4-1, the J gene TRBJ1-5, with a tentative D call TRBD1 (5 bases). Between the trimmed V and J ends, which lost 5 bases and 1 base, there was a span of 12 bases. Germline lookup yields CDR1 MGHRA and CDR2 YSYEKL. This CDR3 has 15 residues. The CDR3 region has the DNA TGCGCCAGCAGCGGCGCGCCAGGGAGCAATCAGCCCCAGCATTTT. It translates to CASSGAPGSNQPQHF.

This chain links TRBV6-5 with TRBJ2-7; D is possibly TRBD1 or TRBD2 (5 bases each). V was cut by 5 bases and J by 1 base, with 9 bases left in between. CDR1 MNHEY and CDR2 SVGAGI come from the germline V gene. This CDR3 has 13 residues. The chain's CDR3 is CASSGGRSYEQYF. CDR3 sequence (DNA): TGTGCCAGCAGTGGGGGACGGTCCTACGAGCAGTACTTC.

The J gene is TRBJ2-5, the V gene TRBV6-1; TRBD2 aligns across 9 bases. Germline V gene data show CDR1 as MNHNS and CDR2 as SASEGT. The length of the CDR3 is 14 residues. Trimming cost V 6 bases and J 1 base; bases outside gene matches: 3. The CDR3 protein is CASSSGGLQETQYF. The CDR3 DNA reads TGTGCCAGCAGCAGCGGGGGGCTCCAAGAGACCCAGTACTTC.

The rearrangement uses TRBV6-6 and TRBJ2-7; a weak D match, TRBD1 (5 bases). V lost 5 bases to trimming and J lost 2 bases, with 10 bases between them. The CDR3 sequence is 13 residues long. The germline CDR1 and CDR2 sequences are MNHNY and SVGAGI (reference sequence). The CDR3 here is CASSSDRAYEQYF. CDR3 DNA sequence: TGTGCCAGCAGTAGCGACAGAGCCTACGAGCAGTACTTC.

This chain joins TRBV18 and TRBJ1-2, with D possibly being TRBD1 (5 bases). The CDR3 has 13 amino acids. Germline V gene lookup returns CDR1 KGHSH and CDR2 LQKENI. Trimming removed 8 bases from V and 2 bases from J, with 12 bases in between. CDR3 region: CASDAGVNYGYTF. DNA for the CDR3: TGTGCCAGCGATGCGGGGGTGAACTATGGCTACACCTTC.